This TCR beta chain was obtained from a study of T cells in lung cancer brain metastases. Study summary: Most patients, about 90% of the 20, got no therapy between primary and metastasis resection.

The data were produced by immunoSEQ multiplex PCR, yet TCRdb's version contains in-frame clones alone and is incomplete. The table has over 1,500 clones, around 89% seen once; the top ten hold about 4%. As for this clone: The target antigen is unknown.

The study's findings and limits: Paired primaries held more unique productive clones than brain metastases (median approximately 4,500 versus 1,500). Effects of preoperative corticosteroids on T cell infiltration in brain metastases could not be controlled. Paired lesions shared few clones; most were lesion-specific (mean Morisita about 0.22).

The V and J ends lost 4 bases and 2 bases, in that order; junction bases with no gene match: 6. Looked up from germline, CDR1 is SGHTS and CDR2 is YDEGEE. The CDR3 totals 15 residues. The sequence came from a woman aged 45-59 years with non-small cell lung cancer that had spread to the brain. The material sequenced was tumor tissue from a brain metastasis. The rearrangement links TRBV5-8 to TRBJ2-3, with TRBD2 matching over 8 bases. CDR3 DNA: TGTGCCAGCAGCCCTACTAGCGGACTCACAGATACGCAGTATTTT. This sequence encodes CASSPTSGLTDTQYF.